Following are 10 T cell receptor beta chains from one sample sequenced in a study of blood T cell repertoires in COVID-19. Here immunoSEQ multiplex PCR was the method, and the copy in TCRdb shows in-frame clones only, minus some. This table has approximately 150,000 clones, 87% appearing once. The specimen was peripheral blood. All receptors come from a woman in her sixties with active or convalescent COVID-19.

In regard to this clone: This CDR3 is also generated by other DNA sequences in the sample. The V gene is TRBV3-1 (or the pseudogene TRBV3-2), the J gene TRBJ1-2; D might be TRBD1 (6 bases). The CDR3 has 13 residues. Germline CDR1 LGHDT, CDR2 YNNKEL (reference sequence). The V end lost 1 base, the J end lost 8 bases, and 11 bases lay between the germline ends. The CDR3 DNA follows: TGTGCCAGCAGCCAAGTACCCAGGGGAGGCTACACCTTC. Translated: CASSQVPRGGYTF.

The rearrangement joins TRBV18 to TRBJ1-1, with TRBD1 as a possible D gene (6 bases). The CDR3 loop spans 16 amino acids. Germline V CDR1 and CDR2: KGHSH, LQKENI. V lost 0 bases and J 2 bases, leaving 13 bases between the germline ends. CDR3 coding DNA: TGTGCCAGCTCACCACCGAAGGGGGGGCTTAACACTGAAGCTTTCTTT. The encoded protein is CASSPPKGGLNTEAFF.

The chain joins TRBV15 to TRBJ2-1; weak D call: TRBD1 (6 bases). V was pared by 0 bases and J by 12 bases, with 15 bases between. This CDR3 spans 14 amino acids. Looked up from germline, CDR1 is LNHNV and CDR2 is YYDKDF (reference sequence). CDR3 protein: CATSRDRSDSRQFF. Written as DNA, the CDR3 is TGTGCCACCAGCAGAGATCGCTCGGACAGTCGGCAGTTCTTC.

The chain combines TRBV5-1 with TRBJ1-1; TRBD1 might be the D (6 bases). This CDR3 comprises 14 residues. Looked up from germline, CDR1 is SGHRS and CDR2 is YFSETQ. The germline V and J ends were trimmed by 4 bases and 8 bases, with 18 bases remaining between them. CDR3 residues: CASSVQGPNVEAFF. DNA of the CDR3: TGCGCCAGCAGCGTACAGGGTCCCAACGTGGAAGCTTTCTTT.

Here the CDR3 reads CARPSDREAGELFF. CDR3 in DNA: TGTGCCCGTCCCTCGGACAGGGAGGCCGGGGAGCTGTTTTTT. The chain recombines TRBV25-1 with TRBJ2-2; 8 bases map to TRBD1. The CDR3 has 14 amino acids. CDR1 is MGHDK, CDR2 SYGVNS, per germline. The J segment lost 6 bases and the V segment lost 11 bases, leaving 11 bases of the junction unmatched.

The gene calls are TRBV10-3 and TRBJ1-2; the D gene is possibly TRBD1 (6 bases). V was pared by 10 bases and J by 3 bases, with 9 bases between. In germline, CDR1 is ENHRY, CDR2 SYGVKD. This CDR3 has 11 residues. CDR3 residues: CATSGDYGYTF. CDR3 DNA: TGTGCCACCTCAGGGGACTATGGCTACACCTTC.

The CDR3 DNA reads TGTGCCAGCTCACCAATCCCAGACCAAACAGGAGCTTTCTTT. Translating it yields CASSPIPDQTGAFF. V and J are TRBV18 and TRBJ1-1; weak D call: TRBD1 (5 bases). The CDR3 totals 14 residues. V was cut by 2 bases and J by 10 bases, with 17 bases left in between. Germline CDR1 and CDR2: KGHSH and LQKENI.

This clone was recorded once. This chain joins TRBV29-1 and TRBJ1-2; TRBD1 aligns across 7 bases. The CDR3 contains 14 residues. Unmatched junction bases numbered 8, after V lost 2 bases and J lost 5 bases. Germline loops: CDR1 SQVTM, CDR2 ANQGSEA. In DNA form, the CDR3 reads TGCAGCGTTGAAACGACAGGGAATTTTTATGGCTACACCTTC. Encoded protein: CSVETTGNFYGYTF.

This rearrangement joins TRBV5-4 to TRBJ2-2; possible D gene TRBD1, 6 bases. Germline V gives CDR1 SGHNT, CDR2 YYREEE (reference sequence). This CDR3 has 16 residues. Between the trimmed V and J ends, which lost 5 bases and 2 bases, there was a span of 16 bases. CDR3 protein: CASRPAGQKNTGELFF. The CDR3 bases are TGTGCCAGCAGACCCGCCGGACAGAAAAACACCGGGGAGCTGTTTTTT.

This chain joins TRBV10-3 and TRBJ2-5; no reliable D call. The germline V and J ends were trimmed by 4 bases and 0 bases, with 6 bases remaining between them. The CDR3 consists of 13 residues. CDR1 is ENHRY and CDR2 is SYGVKD in the germline V gene. CDR3 DNA: TGTGCCATCAGTGTCCCGGACCAAGAGACCCAGTACTTC. It translates to CAISVPDQETQYF.